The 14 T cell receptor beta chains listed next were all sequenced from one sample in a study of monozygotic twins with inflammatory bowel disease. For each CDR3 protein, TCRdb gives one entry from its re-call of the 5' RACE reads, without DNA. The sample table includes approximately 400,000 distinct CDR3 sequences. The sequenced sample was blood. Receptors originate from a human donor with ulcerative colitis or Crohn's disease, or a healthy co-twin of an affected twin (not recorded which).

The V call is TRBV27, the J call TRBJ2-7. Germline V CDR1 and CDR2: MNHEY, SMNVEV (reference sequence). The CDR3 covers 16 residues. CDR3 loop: CASSLLPGAESDEQYF.

The chain's CDR3 is CASSVVGGYEQYF. The V gene is TRBV5-6, the J gene TRBJ2-7; absent DNA, TCRdb's TRBD1 call cannot be checked. Germline CDR1 reads SGHDT; CDR2 reads YYEEEE. This CDR3 is 13 amino acids long.

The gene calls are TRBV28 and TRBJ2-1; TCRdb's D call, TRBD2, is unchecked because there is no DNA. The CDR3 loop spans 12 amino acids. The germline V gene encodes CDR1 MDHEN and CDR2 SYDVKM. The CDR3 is CASSLLALEQFF.

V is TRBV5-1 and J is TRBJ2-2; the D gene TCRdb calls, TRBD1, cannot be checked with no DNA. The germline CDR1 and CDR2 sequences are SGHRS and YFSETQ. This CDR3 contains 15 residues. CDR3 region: CASTPGETDTGELFF.

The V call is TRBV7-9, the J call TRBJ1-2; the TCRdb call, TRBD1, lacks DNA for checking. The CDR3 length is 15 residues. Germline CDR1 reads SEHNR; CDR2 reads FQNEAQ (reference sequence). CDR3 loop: CASSLAGQRNYGYTF.

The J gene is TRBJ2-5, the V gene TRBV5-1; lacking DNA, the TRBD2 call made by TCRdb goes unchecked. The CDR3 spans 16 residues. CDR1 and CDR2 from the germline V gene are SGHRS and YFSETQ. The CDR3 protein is CASSFLAGGTQRTQYF.

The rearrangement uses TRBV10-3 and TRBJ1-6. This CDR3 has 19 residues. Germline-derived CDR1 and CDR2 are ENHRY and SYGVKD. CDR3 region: CAISESSRGRSSGNSPLHF.

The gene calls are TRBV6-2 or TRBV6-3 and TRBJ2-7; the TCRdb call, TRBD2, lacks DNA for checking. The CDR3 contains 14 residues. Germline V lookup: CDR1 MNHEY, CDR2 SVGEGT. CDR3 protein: CASSQLAGSYEQYF.

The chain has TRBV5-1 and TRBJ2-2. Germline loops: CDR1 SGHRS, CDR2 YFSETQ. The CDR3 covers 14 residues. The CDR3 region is CASITTPNTGELFF.

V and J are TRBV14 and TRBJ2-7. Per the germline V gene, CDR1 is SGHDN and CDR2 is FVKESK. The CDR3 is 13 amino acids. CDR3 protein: CASSRQMTYEQYF.

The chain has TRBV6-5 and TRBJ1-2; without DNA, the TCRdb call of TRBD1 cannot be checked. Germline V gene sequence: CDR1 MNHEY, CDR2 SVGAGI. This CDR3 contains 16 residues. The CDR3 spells CASSYSEGAPNYGYTF.

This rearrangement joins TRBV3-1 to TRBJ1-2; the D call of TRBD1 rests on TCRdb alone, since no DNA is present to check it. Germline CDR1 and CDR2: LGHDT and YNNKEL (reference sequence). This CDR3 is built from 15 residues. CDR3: CASSQVGGAGDGYTF.

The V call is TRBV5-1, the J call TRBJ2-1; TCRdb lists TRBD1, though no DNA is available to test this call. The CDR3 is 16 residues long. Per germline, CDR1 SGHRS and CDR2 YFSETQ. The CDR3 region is CASSLEGQGMRYEQFF.

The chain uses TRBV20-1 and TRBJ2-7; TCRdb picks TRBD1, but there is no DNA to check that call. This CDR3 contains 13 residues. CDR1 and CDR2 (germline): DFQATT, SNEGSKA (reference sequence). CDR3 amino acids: CSARAGAYYEQYF.